The rows below give T cell receptor beta chains drawn from one sample of a study of T-cell memory formation after mild COVID-19. Via MiXCR, TCRdb re-called the 5' RACE reads, giving one row per CDR3 protein. The sample consists of 15,000 to 20,000 distinct CDR3 sequences, 23% of them appearing once. Sequenced: PBMCs or a T cell subset sorted from them (not recorded which). Every receptor here comes from a young man who had mild COVID-19 (a few samples of this study predate the infection). Cell type and time point are not known. CDR3s include the opening cysteine and the closing phenylalanine or tryptophan. The order of the fields is V gene, J gene, clone size, D gene, CDR3 DNA, CDR3 protein. The D gene is left open where the match is weak. The size field is filled for only some rows; it gives once, few, many or a size class.

>TRBV5-1|TRBJ2-2|many|.
TGCGCCAGCAGATGGGACCTCGGGGGCGGGGAGCTGTTTTTT
CASRWDLGGGELFF
>TRBV4-1|TRBJ2-1|once|.
TGCGCCAGCAGCCGAGACCTTAATGAGCAGTTCTTC
CASSRDLNEQFF
>TRBV29-1|TRBJ1-1|.|.
TGCAGCGTTGGCACTGACAGGTACACTGAAGCTTTCTTT
CSVGTDRYTEAFF
>TRBV12-3/TRBV12-4|TRBJ2-1|.|TRBD2
TGTGCCAGCATCATGACTAGCGGGGCCCTCACTGAGCAGTTCTTC
CASIMTSGALTEQFF
>TRBV19|TRBJ2-1|.|.
TGTGCCAGTAGTAAGACAGATAAGCAGTTCTTC
CASSKTDKQFF
>TRBV5-1|TRBJ1-2|.|TRBD1
TGCGCCAGCAGCTCGGAGGGGACAGGGTATGGCTACACCTTC
CASSSEGTGYGYTF
>TRBV7-9|TRBJ2-5|many|.
TGTGCCAGCAGCTTAGTGGTCCACCCATGGACCCAGTACTTC
CASSLVVHPWTQYF
>TRBV3-1|TRBJ1-2|many|.
TGTGCCAGCAGCCAAAATCAGATCGGCCGCAGGGCCTATGGCTACACCTTC
CASSQNQIGRRAYGYTF
>TRBV20-1|TRBJ1-6|.|.
TGCAGTGCTTCCTTCTGGAGCTCCTATAATTCACCCCTCCACTTT
CSASFWSSYNSPLHF
>TRBV12-5|TRBJ2-3|.|.
TGTGCTAGTAAAGTATTAGGGGGACTTAGCACAGATACGCAGTATTTT
CASKVLGGLSTDTQYF
>TRBV11-1|TRBJ1-1|many|.
TGTGCCAGCAGCGCCTGGGACCCTGGGAACACTGAAGCTTTCTTT
CASSAWDPGNTEAFF
>TRBV20-1|TRBJ2-3|many|TRBD2
TGCAGTGCTAGAAGCGGGGGGACTAGCACAGATACGCAGTATTTT
CSARSGGTSTDTQYF
>TRBV9|TRBJ2-1|.|.
TGTGCCAGCAGCGCCGGACAGACGTACAATGAGCAGTTCTTC
CASSAGQTYNEQFF
>TRBV9|TRBJ2-1|many|.
TGTGCCAGCAGCGTCGCAAGAACAGAAACCTACAATGAGCAGTTCTTC
CASSVARTETYNEQFF
>TRBV10-3|TRBJ1-1|once|.
TGTGCCATCAGTGAACAGGGCGAGACTGAAGCTTTCTTT
CAISEQGETEAFF
>TRBV6-5|TRBJ2-2|many|TRBD2
TGTGCCAGCAGTTACGCTAGCGGGGGGCCACGGGAGCTGTTTTTT
CASSYASGGPRELFF
>TRBV19|TRBJ2-2|.|.
TGTGCCAGTAGAGAGGGCTGGACCGGGGAGCTGTTTTTT
CASREGWTGELFF
>TRBV5-1|TRBJ2-4|few|TRBD2
TGCGCCAGCAGCTTGGAATGGCGGGGGGCCAAAAACATTCAGTACTTC
CASSLEWRGAKNIQYF
>TRBV5-1|TRBJ1-1|many|.
TGCGCCAGCAGCCCTTTTAACCTTCGGGCTGAAGCTTTCTTT
CASSPFNLRAEAFF
>TRBV16|TRBJ2-1|.|.
TGTGCCAGCAGCCGACAGGACAAGGGCTACAATGAGCAGTTCTTC
CASSRQDKGYNEQFF
>TRBV5-5|TRBJ1-6|.|.
TGTGCCAGCAGCACAAATCACAGGGCGGGGAATTCACCCCTCCACTTT
CASSTNHRAGNSPLHF
>TRBV10-3|TRBJ2-3|few|TRBD2
TGTGCCATCAGTGCCTCGACTAGCGGGGGGTCCCTGAATACGCAGTATTTT
CAISASTSGGSLNTQYF
>TRBV20-1|TRBJ2-2|.|TRBD2
TGCAGTGCTAGACGAGCGGGGGCGGGGACCGGGGAGCTGTTTTTT
CSARRAGAGTGELFF
>TRBV7-9|TRBJ1-1|many|.
TGTGCCAGCAGCCTCAACGAGAACATGAACACTGAAGCTTTCTTT
CASSLNENMNTEAFF
>TRBV11-2|TRBJ1-1|few|.
TGTGCCAGCAGCTTAGGTCCTGAAGCTTTCTTT
CASSLGPEAFF
>TRBV7-9|TRBJ2-7|many|.
TGTGCCAGCAGCTTAGTAGTAGGAGGTTCCTACGAGCAGTACTTC
CASSLVVGGSYEQYF
>TRBV6-5|TRBJ2-7|few|.
TGTGCCAGCAGTTATGGCGGGTTTGTATCCGGCGAGCAGTACTTC
CASSYGGFVSGEQYF